The 8 T cell receptor beta chains listed next were all sequenced from one sample in a study of Ad26.COV2.S vaccination and SARS-CoV-2 variants. The method was immunoSEQ multiplex PCR; TCRdb's version includes in-frame clones alone and lacks a portion of them. Among 300,000 to 400,000 clones listed, approximately 86% were seen once. Treatment indicated: about 20 received Ad26.COV2.S at low or high dose, single or two shots; 5 received placebo; per-sample allocation not given. Day 63 after the first injection of vaccine or placebo was the sampling time. The sequencing here drew on peripheral blood, taken in a trial of Ad26.COV2.S vaccine versus placebo. These TCRs come from a person between 18 and 65 years old who received the Ad26.COV2.S COVID-19 vaccine or a placebo.

J is TRBJ1-2 and V is TRBV19; no definite D call. Trimming left V 3 bases short and J 1 base short, with 12 bases between. Per germline, CDR1 LNHDA and CDR2 SQIVND (reference sequence). The CDR3 totals 15 residues. The CDR3 protein is CASSIPGRINYGYTF. The CDR3 DNA sequence: TGTGCCAGTAGTATCCCCGGACGGATTAACTATGGCTACACCTTC.

The V call is TRBV7-9, the J call TRBJ2-5; the D gene is possibly TRBD1 (5 bases). The CDR3 length is 14 residues. V was shortened by 2 bases and J by 3 bases, with 10 bases between the two germline ends. Germline V gene lookup returns CDR1 SEHNR and CDR2 FQNEAQ (reference sequence). The CDR3 bases are TGTGCCAGCAGCTTAATGGCCAGGGAAGAGACCCAGTACTTC. This translates into CASSLMAREETQYF.

The chain has TRBV5-6 and TRBJ1-5; D is possibly TRBD1 (5 bases). The CDR3 spans 13 residues. Germline assignment: CDR1 SGHDT and CDR2 YYEEEE. The V end was cut by 4 bases, the J end by 5 bases, with 10 bases between. CDR3 protein: CASSPGRDQPQHF. CDR3 bases: TGTGCCAGCAGCCCGGGACGGGATCAGCCCCAGCATTTT.

The chain carries TRBV7-9 and TRBJ2-1; D is unclear. CDR3 size: 11 residues. V was trimmed by 4 bases and J by 8 bases, leaving 6 bases between them. From germline, CDR1 is SEHNR and CDR2 FQNEAQ (reference sequence). The CDR3: CASSSGDEQFF. CDR3 nucleotide sequence: TGTGCCAGCAGCTCCGGCGATGAGCAGTTCTTC.

This clone was counted only a few times. This chain links TRBV25-1 with TRBJ1-1; TRBD1 matches 11 bases. CDR1 and CDR2 from the germline V gene are MGHDK and SYGVNS. Trimming cost V 2 bases and J 3 bases; bases outside gene matches: 2. CDR3 length equals 15 residues. DNA for the CDR3: TGTGCCAGCAGTGAACCGGGACAGGGGGACACTGAAGCTTTCTTT. Protein sequence: CASSEPGQGDTEAFF.

The rearrangement joins TRBV5-6 to TRBJ1-5, with a weak D call TRBD1 (5 bases). CDR3 length equals 15 residues. V lost 0 bases and J 7 bases, leaving 14 bases between the germline ends. Germline V gene data show CDR1 as SGHDT and CDR2 as YYEEEE. The CDR3 sequence: CASSLGVRRDQPQHF. The CDR3 DNA is TGTGCCAGCAGCTTGGGGGTCAGGAGGGACCAGCCCCAGCATTTT. The complete variable domain, with remaining parts taken from reference TRBV5-6 and TRBJ1-5, reads DAGVTQSPTHLIKTRGQQVTLRCSPKSGHDTVSWYQQALGQGPQFIFQYYEEEERQRGNFPDRFSGHQFPNYSSELNVNALLLGDSALYLCASSLGVRRDQPQHFGDGTRLSIL.

The rearrangement uses TRBV9 and TRBJ1-1, with TRBD1 matching 8 bases. The trim removed 2 bases at V and 5 bases at J, leaving 2 bases unmatched. The CDR3 is made up of 13 amino acids. The germline CDR1 and CDR2 sequences are SGDLS and YYNGEE. The DNA for the CDR3 is TGTGCCAGCAGCGTGGACAGGGCTACTGAAGCTTTCTTT. Its translation is CASSVDRATEAFF. The whole variable domain, filled in from reference TRBV9 and TRBJ1-1, reads DSGVTQTPKHLITATGQRVTLRCSPRSGDLSVYWYQQSLDQGLQFLIQYYNGEERAKGNILERFSAQQFPDLHSELNLSSLELGDSALYFCASSVDRATEAFFGQGTRLTVV.

This chain connects TRBV6-1 to TRBJ1-1, with unresolved D. V gave up 3 bases and J gave up 0 bases, with 8 bases separating them. There are 14 residues in the CDR3. Per the germline V gene, CDR1 is MNHNS and CDR2 is SASEGT. CDR3 DNA: TGTGCCAGCAGTGACATGCTCATGAACACTGAAGCTTTCTTT. It yields the protein CASSDMLMNTEAFF.